This T cell receptor (beta chain) came from a study of human T cells and chemical hapten exposure. Overall study results and limits: A positive correlation with patch test score was shown by PT1 expanded TCR counts.

TCRdb independently ran MiXCR on the RACE reads; one entry per CDR3 protein. This sample yields under 300,000 distinct CDR3 sequences, of which 7.5% to 10% are seen a single time; over 2% belongs to the top ten. This CDR3 spans 15 amino acids. Trimming took off 3 bases at V and 0 bases at J, with 10 bases between the two ends. Germline V CDR1 and CDR2: LNHNV, YYDKDF (reference sequence). This clonotype has only a few counts. Its antigen remains unidentified. This sample's time point: pre-sensitization, week 0. Treatment defined: therapeutic diphenylcyclopropenone sensitization with weekly scalp DPC. This sequence originates from a woman aged 40 to 50 with alopecia areata. Some clones in this sample may be carry-over from other donors' samples. Sample: whole blood, taken in connection with sensitization to the hapten diphenylcyclopropenone (DPC). The chain links TRBV15 to TRBJ2-3, with a tentative D call TRBD1 (6 bases). The CDR3 coding sequence is TGTGCCACCAGCAGTTGGGGGCAGAGCACAGATACGCAGTATTTT. Protein product: CATSSWGQSTDTQYF.